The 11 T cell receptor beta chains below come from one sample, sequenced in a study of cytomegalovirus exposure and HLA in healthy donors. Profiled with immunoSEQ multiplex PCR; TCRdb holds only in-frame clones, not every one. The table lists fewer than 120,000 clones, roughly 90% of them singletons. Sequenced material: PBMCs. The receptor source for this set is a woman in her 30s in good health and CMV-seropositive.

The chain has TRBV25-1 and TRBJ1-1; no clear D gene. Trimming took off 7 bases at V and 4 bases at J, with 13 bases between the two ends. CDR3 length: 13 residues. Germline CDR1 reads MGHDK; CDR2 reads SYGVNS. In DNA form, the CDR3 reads TGTGCCAGCACCACCTCGGGTGGCACTGAAGCTTTCTTT. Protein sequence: CASTTSGGTEAFF.

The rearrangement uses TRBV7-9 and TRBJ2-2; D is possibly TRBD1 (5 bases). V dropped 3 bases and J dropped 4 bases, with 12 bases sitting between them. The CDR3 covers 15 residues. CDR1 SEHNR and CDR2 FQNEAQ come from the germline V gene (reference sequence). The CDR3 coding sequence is TGTGCCAGCAGCTTCCTAGGGGCCAGCACCGGGGAGCTGTTTTTT. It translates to CASSFLGASTGELFF.

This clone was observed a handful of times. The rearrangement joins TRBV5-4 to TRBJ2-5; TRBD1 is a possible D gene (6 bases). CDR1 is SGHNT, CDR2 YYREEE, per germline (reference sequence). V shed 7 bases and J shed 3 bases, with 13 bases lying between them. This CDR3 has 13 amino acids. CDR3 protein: CASGTLDKETQYF. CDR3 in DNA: TGTGCCAGCGGGACACTAGACAAAGAGACCCAGTACTTC.

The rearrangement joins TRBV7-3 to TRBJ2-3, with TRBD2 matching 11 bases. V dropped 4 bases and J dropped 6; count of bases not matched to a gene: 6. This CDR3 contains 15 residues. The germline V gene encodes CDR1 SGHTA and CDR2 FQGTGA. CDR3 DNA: TGTGCCAGCAGCTCTAGCGGGGGGAACGGGGATACGCAGTATTTT. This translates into CASSSSGGNGDTQYF.

This CDR3 is CASSRTGVYEQYF. CDR3 bases: TGTGCCAGCAGTCGTACAGGAGTTTACGAGCAGTACTTC. This sequence joins TRBV6-1 and TRBJ2-7; D perhaps matches TRBD1 (5 bases). This CDR3 region has 13 residues. Trimming removed 5 bases from V and 4 bases from J, with 12 bases in between. Germline lookup yields CDR1 MNHNS and CDR2 SASEGT.

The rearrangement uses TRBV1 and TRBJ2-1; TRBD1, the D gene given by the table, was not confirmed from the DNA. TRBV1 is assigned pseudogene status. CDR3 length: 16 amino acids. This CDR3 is CTSSQLQGGPYNEQFF. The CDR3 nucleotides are TGCACCAGCAGCCAGCTACAGGGGGGCCCCTACAATGAGCAGTTCTTC.

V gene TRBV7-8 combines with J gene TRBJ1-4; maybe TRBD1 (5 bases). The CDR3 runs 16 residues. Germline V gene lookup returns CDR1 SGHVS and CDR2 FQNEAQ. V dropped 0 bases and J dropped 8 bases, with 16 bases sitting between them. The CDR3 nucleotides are TGTGCCAGCAGCTTAGCGAAAGGCAGGGCTTGGGAAAAACTGTTTTTT. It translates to CASSLAKGRAWEKLFF.

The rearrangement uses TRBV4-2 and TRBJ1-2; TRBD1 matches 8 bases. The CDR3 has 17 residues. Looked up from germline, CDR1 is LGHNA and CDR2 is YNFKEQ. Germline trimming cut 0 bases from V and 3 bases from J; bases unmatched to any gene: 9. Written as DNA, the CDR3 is TGTGCCAGCAGCCAAGAGGTCCCAGGGGGCAGGGACTATGGCTACACCTTC. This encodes CASSQEVPGGRDYGYTF.

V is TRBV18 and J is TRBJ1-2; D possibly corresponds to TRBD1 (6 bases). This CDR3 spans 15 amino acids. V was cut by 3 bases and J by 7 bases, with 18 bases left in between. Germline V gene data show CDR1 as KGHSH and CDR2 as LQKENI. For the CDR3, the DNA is TGTGCCAGCTCACCCCGGGCGGCAGGGGATGGTGGCTACACCTTC. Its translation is CASSPRAAGDGGYTF.

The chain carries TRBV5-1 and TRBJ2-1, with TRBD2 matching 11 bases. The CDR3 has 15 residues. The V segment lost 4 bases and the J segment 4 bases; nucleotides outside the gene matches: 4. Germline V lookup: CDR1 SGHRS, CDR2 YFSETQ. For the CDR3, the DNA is TGCGCCAGCAGCCAGGGACTAGCGGATTACAATGAGCAGTTCTTC. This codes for CASSQGLADYNEQFF.

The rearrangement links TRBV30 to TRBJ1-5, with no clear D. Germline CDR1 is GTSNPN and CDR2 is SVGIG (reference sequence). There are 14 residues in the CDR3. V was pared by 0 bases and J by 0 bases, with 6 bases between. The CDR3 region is CAWSVPSSNQPQHF. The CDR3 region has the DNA TGTGCCTGGAGTGTACCGAGTAGCAATCAGCCCCAGCATTTT.